These T cell receptor beta chains were read from a single sample in a study of T cell repertoires in cytomegalovirus infection. From the reads, TCRdb called clonotypes with MiXCR, one entry per CDR3 protein. The table has more than 350,000 distinct CDR3 sequences, approximately 31% seen once; the top ten hold roughly 13%. The specimen sequenced was PBMCs. These receptors originate from a human donor in good health (CMV status not recorded). Some clones in this sample may be carry-over from other donors' samples. CDR3s leave out the opening cysteine and the closing phenylalanine or tryptophan. Each record gives: J gene, D gene, V gene, clone size, CDR3 protein. The D gene is left open where the match is weak. Only part of the rows carry a size: once, few, many, or a class if the clone is expanded.

TRBJ1-5,NA,TRBV7-2,NA,ASSPRTVGKPQH
TRBJ2-1,TRBD2,TRBV4-1,NA,ASSPAWTSSNEQF
TRBJ2-7,TRBD1,TRBV7-2,many,ASSSDRSTSYEQY
TRBJ2-7,TRBD2,TRBV5-1,once,ASSLAPAGNYEQY
TRBJ1-5,NA,TRBV5-1,few,ASSLTPGPNQPQH
TRBJ2-7,TRBD1,TRBV19,NA,ASGLGQGNYEQY
TRBJ2-3,TRBD2,TRBV2,NA,ASSASGGPFTDTQY
TRBJ2-1,TRBD2,TRBV11-2,NA,ASSLEALLAGGQF
TRBJ1-1,NA,TRBV20-1,NA,SASPSLSTEAF
TRBJ2-7,NA,TRBV27,many,ASNSRYSSYEQY
TRBJ1-1,NA,TRBV12-3/TRBV12-4,few,ASSLQGKAF
TRBJ1-5,NA,TRBV20-1,NA,SAARTPWPQH
TRBJ1-2,NA,TRBV28,many,ASSTPGPIKYGYT
TRBJ2-3,NA,TRBV19,few,ASTVGGSTDTQY
TRBJ1-1,NA,TRBV7-2,NA,ASSLVISGEAF
TRBJ2-1,NA,TRBV20-1,NA,SARDRRGTYYNEQF
TRBJ1-1,NA,TRBV4-1,few,ASSHSGEGNTEAF
TRBJ2-5,NA,TRBV20-1,NA,SAPQGPQETQY
TRBJ1-5,NA,TRBV20-1,few,SASQRIYSNQPQH
TRBJ1-4,NA,TRBV28,NA,ASSLLERRDEKLF
TRBJ2-5,NA,TRBV7-6,many,ASSLDSEQETQY
TRBJ1-4,TRBD1,TRBV12-3/TRBV12-4,many,ASSPGQRGKLF
TRBJ1-5,NA,TRBV12-3/TRBV12-4,NA,AGSFSSNQPQH
TRBJ2-3,TRBD2,TRBV7-2,many,ASSSGLAGRDTQY
TRBJ1-2,NA,TRBV19,NA,ASSIREIYGYT
TRBJ1-1,NA,TRBV10-2,few,ASSKIGGNTEAF
TRBJ2-1,TRBD2,TRBV7-3,many,ASSLTGRGRAPLQF
TRBJ2-1,NA,TRBV11-2,few,ASSLASVSSYNEQF
TRBJ2-7,NA,TRBV6-1,few,ASSKDPTYEQY
TRBJ1-2,TRBD1,TRBV19,NA,ASSFTGTGLDGYT
TRBJ2-7,TRBD1,TRBV7-8,many,ASRKGTGTNEQY
TRBJ2-1,NA,TRBV15,NA,ATSRDLRPTNEQF
TRBJ2-1,NA,TRBV6-2/TRBV6-3,few,ASSGMGEQF
TRBJ1-1,TRBD1,TRBV6-1,few,ASNPPGQGVSEAF
TRBJ2-7,TRBD2,TRBV3-1,NA,ASSQVSAGVQY
TRBJ1-1,NA,TRBV15,NA,ATSMVERIAF
TRBJ2-1,TRBD1,TRBV4-1,few,ASSHGPGTGGNEQF
TRBJ1-4,NA,TRBV12-3/TRBV12-4,many,ASSFGVKLF
TRBJ2-1,NA,TRBV5-6,NA,ASKPLGGEQF
TRBJ2-7,TRBD1,TRBV7-2,few,ASSFYRGPSYEQY
TRBJ2-2,NA,TRBV4-3,NA,ASREGSVGTGELF
TRBJ1-1,NA,TRBV7-9,many,ASSPGATEAF
TRBJ2-5,NA,TRBV7-2,many,ASSLVSDQETQY
TRBJ1-1,NA,TRBV7-6,NA,ASSLAFGGMNTEAF
TRBJ2-7,TRBD2,TRBV7-8,NA,ASSLPRDYRGEAYEQY
TRBJ1-2,NA,TRBV7-2,NA,ASSLGGTPGYT
TRBJ1-1,NA,TRBV19,NA,ASTPPGSGMSSKAF
TRBJ1-1,NA,TRBV11-2,many,ASSLLLNTEAF
TRBJ1-2,TRBD1,TRBV6-5,NA,ASSPMQGAVGYGYT
TRBJ1-5,TRBD1,TRBV19,NA,AGGDRDNQPQH
TRBJ1-5,NA,TRBV2,few,ASSEPQRDQPQH
TRBJ1-1,NA,TRBV28,NA,ASSLSPVDSHTEAF
TRBJ1-1,TRBD1,TRBV5-6,few,ASSSMLLGQGPEAF
TRBJ2-5,NA,TRBV6-5,NA,ASSYSRVNREETQY
TRBJ1-4,NA,TRBV7-9,NA,ASSLARGSGENLF
TRBJ1-2,TRBD1,TRBV6-5,NA,ASSPGQRHRGYT
TRBJ1-4,NA,TRBV3-1,few,ASSHTGMWKLF
TRBJ2-7,NA,TRBV4-1,NA,ASSPTRGMGILYEQY
TRBJ1-5,NA,TRBV6-1,NA,ASSEVKKDQPQH